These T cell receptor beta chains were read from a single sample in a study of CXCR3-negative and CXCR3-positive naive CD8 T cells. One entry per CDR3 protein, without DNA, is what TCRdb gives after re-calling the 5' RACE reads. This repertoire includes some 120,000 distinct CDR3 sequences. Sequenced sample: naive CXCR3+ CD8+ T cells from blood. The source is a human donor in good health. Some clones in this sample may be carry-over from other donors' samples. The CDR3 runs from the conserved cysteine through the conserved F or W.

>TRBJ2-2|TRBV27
CASRSPIGVTGELFF
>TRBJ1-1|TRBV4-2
CASSQLDPNTEAFF
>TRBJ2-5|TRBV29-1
CSVDHRGETQYF
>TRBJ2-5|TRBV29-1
CSVKQGRETQYF
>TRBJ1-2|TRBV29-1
CSVEKDRGDYGYTF
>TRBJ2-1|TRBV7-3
CASSSTGGQWEYNEQFF
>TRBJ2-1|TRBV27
CASSLLVGGHYNEQFF
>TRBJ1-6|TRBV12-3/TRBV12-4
CASRRDRPESPLHF
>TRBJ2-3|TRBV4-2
CASTMGTGGTDTQYF
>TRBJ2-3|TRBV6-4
CASSHDGDTDTQYF
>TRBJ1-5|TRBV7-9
CASSVLGGNQPQHF
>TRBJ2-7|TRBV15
CATSRGTSGSYEQYF
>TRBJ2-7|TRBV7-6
CASSLGKGYSYEQYF
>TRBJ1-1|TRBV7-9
CASSTDRVGPEAFF
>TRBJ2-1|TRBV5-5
CASSLWSDPRYNEQFF
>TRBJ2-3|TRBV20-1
CSGPSGGAGTDTQYF
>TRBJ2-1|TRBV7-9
CASSSRDGEQFF
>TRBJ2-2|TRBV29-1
CSVRLQNTGELFF
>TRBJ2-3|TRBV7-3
CASSLNGGGMTDTQYF
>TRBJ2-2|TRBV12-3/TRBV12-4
CASSRQGRSTGELFF
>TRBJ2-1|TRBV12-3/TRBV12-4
CASSLAGGSTLEFF
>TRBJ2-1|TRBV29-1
CSAEPLARYNEQFF
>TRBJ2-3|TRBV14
CASSHWDSAGDTQYF
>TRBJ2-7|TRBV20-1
CSASSGTGYYEQYF
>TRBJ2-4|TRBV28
CASSLTGLIQYF
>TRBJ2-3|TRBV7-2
CASSRAGGAGSTDTQYF
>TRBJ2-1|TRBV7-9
CASSLGLQYNEQFF
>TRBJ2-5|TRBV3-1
CASSQRPQETQYF
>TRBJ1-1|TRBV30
CAWSVQGDTEAFF
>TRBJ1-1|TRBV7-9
CASSSAVGVNTEAFF
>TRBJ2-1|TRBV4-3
CASSLGGGAEGNEQFF
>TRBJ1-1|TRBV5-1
CASSSEWDTEAFF
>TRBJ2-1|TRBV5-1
CASSQGGADNEQFF
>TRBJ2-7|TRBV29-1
CSVELRSSYEQYF
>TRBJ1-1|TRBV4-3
CASSLRGRGTEAFF
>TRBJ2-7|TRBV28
CASSWSRSGGSYYEQYF